The rows below give T cell receptor beta chains drawn from one sample of a study of cytomegalovirus exposure and HLA in healthy donors. The assay was immunoSEQ multiplex PCR, and TCRdb's table has in-frame clones only and misses some. The table lists approximately 130,000 clones, 76% of them singletons, with approximately 2% in the top ten. The sequencing input was PBMCs. These receptors came from a female donor in good health and CMV-seropositive. Each CDR3 is given with its conserved first and last residue. The order of the fields is V gene, D gene, clone size, J gene, CDR3 protein, CDR3 DNA. The D gene is left open where the match is weak. Clone size appears in some rows only: once, few, many, or a class for an expanded clone.

v_gene: TRBV21-1
d_gene: .
abundance: few
j_gene: TRBJ1-2
CDR3aa: CASSSPTFDRKKANYGYTF
CDR3nt: TGTGCCAGCAGCAGCCCGACTTTCGACAGGAAGAAAGCTAACTATGGCTACACCTTC

v_gene: TRBV2
d_gene: .
abundance: .
j_gene: TRBJ2-3
CDR3aa: CASLRASGTDTQYF
CDR3nt: TGTGCCAGCTTGAGGGCTAGCGGCACAGATACGCAGTATTTT

v_gene: TRBV7-3
d_gene: .
abundance: .
j_gene: TRBJ2-1
CDR3aa: CSSSNRDSSYNEQFF
CDR3nt: TGTTCCAGCAGCAACCGGGATTCATCCTACAATGAGCAGTTCTTC

v_gene: TRBV19
d_gene: TRBD2
abundance: .
j_gene: TRBJ2-7
CDR3aa: CASSPGGPYEQYF
CDR3nt: TGTGCCAGTAGTCCGGGGGGACCCTACGAGCAGTACTTC

v_gene: TRBV7-9
d_gene: .
abundance: .
j_gene: TRBJ1-6
CDR3aa: CASSLMQYNSPLHF
CDR3nt: TGTGCCAGCAGCTTAATGCAGTATAATTCACCCCTCCACTTT

v_gene: TRBV7-9
d_gene: .
abundance: .
j_gene: TRBJ1-2
CDR3aa: CASSISATTGKDGYTF
CDR3nt: TGTGCCAGCAGCATTAGTGCGACTACAGGGAAGGATGGCTACACCTTC

v_gene: TRBV7-6
d_gene: .
abundance: .
j_gene: TRBJ1-3
CDR3aa: CASSLAGAEGNTIYF
CDR3nt: TGTGCCAGCAGCTTAGCGGGGGCTGAAGGAAACACCATATATTTT

v_gene: TRBV11-3
d_gene: TRBD2
abundance: few
j_gene: TRBJ2-3
CDR3aa: CASSFTSGSTDTQYF
CDR3nt: TGTGCCAGCAGCTTTACTAGCGGAAGCACAGATACGCAGTATTTT

v_gene: TRBV5-1
d_gene: .
abundance: once
j_gene: TRBJ1-1
CDR3aa: CASSLRGGVTMNTEAFF
CDR3nt: TGCGCCAGCAGCCTACGGGGGGGGGTTACCATGAACACTGAAGCTTTCTTT

v_gene: TRBV28
d_gene: .
abundance: .
j_gene: TRBJ2-4
CDR3aa: CASREAKNIQYF
CDR3nt: TGTGCCAGCAGAGAGGCCAAAAACATTCAGTACTTC

v_gene: TRBV15
d_gene: .
abundance: once
j_gene: TRBJ2-1
CDR3aa: CATSRGRGEDNEQFF
CDR3nt: TGTGCCACCAGCAGAGGCAGGGGCGAGGACAATGAGCAGTTCTTC

v_gene: TRBV5-4
d_gene: .
abundance: .
j_gene: TRBJ1-4
CDR3aa: CASRPTVEGWYEKLFF
CDR3nt: TGTGCCAGCAGGCCCACCGTGGAGGGTTGGTATGAAAAACTGTTTTTT

v_gene: TRBV5-4
d_gene: TRBD1
abundance: .
j_gene: TRBJ1-5
CDR3aa: CASSNGDRGQNQPQHF
CDR3nt: TGTGCCAGCAGCAATGGGGACAGGGGGCAGAATCAGCCCCAGCATTTT

v_gene: TRBV6-1
d_gene: .
abundance: .
j_gene: TRBJ1-6
CDR3aa: CASSESSYNSPLHF
CDR3nt: TGTGCCAGCAGTGAGAGCTCCTATAATTCACCCCTCCACTTT